These 32 T cell receptor beta chains were sequenced from one sample in a study of T-cell memory formation after mild COVID-19. TCRdb reprocessed the 5' RACE reads with MiXCR, giving one entry per CDR3 protein. Among under 350,000 distinct CDR3 sequences listed, roughly 15% were seen once. Sequenced: PBMCs or a T cell subset sorted from them (not recorded which). The receptors originated from a man between 18 and 35 years old who had mild COVID-19 (a few samples of this study predate the infection). Cell type and time point are not known.

V and J are TRBV9 and TRBJ1-2; 8 nucleotides line up with TRBD1. CDR3 length: 14 amino acids. Trimming at V came to 4 bases and at J to 4 bases, leaving 6 bases not matched to a gene. CDR1 is SGDLS and CDR2 is YYNGEE in the germline V gene. CDR3 loop: CASSPRTGIYGYTF. The CDR3, as DNA: TGTGCCAGCAGCCCCCGGACAGGGATCTATGGCTACACCTTC.

The chain combines TRBV5-1 with TRBJ2-7; 7 bases align to TRBD2. This CDR3 has 15 amino acids. V trimming: 4 bases; J trimming: 3 bases; junction bases outside the gene matches: 10. Germline loops: CDR1 SGHRS, CDR2 YFSETQ. CDR3 in amino acids: CASSPLGGPGYEQYF. In nucleotides, the CDR3 is TGCGCCAGCAGCCCATTGGGAGGGCCGGGCTACGAGCAGTACTTC.

A few counts support this clonotype. This chain links TRBV18 with TRBJ1-6, with 9 bases identical to TRBD1. The CDR3 is 17 amino acids. Germline-derived CDR1 and CDR2 are KGHSH and LQKENI. With V trimmed by 4 bases and J by 0 bases, 4 bases remained unmatched. The CDR3 coding sequence is TGTGCCAGCTCACTCGGGACAGGGAGCTCCTATAATTCACCCCTCCACTTT. It translates to CASSLGTGSSYNSPLHF.

This clonotype was observed a handful of times. The chain links TRBV9 to TRBJ1-2, with D possibly being TRBD1 (6 bases). The CDR3 contains 12 residues. Germline CDR1 and CDR2: SGDLS and YYNGEE. Trimming removed 3 bases from V and 8 bases from J, with 11 bases in between. CDR3: CASSEGETGYTF. CDR3 nucleotides: TGTGCCAGCAGCGAGGGGGAAACGGGCTACACCTTC.

This chain connects TRBV7-2 to TRBJ2-5, with 9 bases fitting TRBD1. In germline, CDR1 is SGHTA, CDR2 FQGNSA. V was pared by 5 bases and J by 3 bases, with 7 bases of the junction left unmatched. The CDR3 runs 15 residues. Here the CDR3 DNA reads TGTGCCAGCAGCACTACGGACAGGGGAAAAGAGACCCAGTACTTC. It codes for CASSTTDRGKETQYF.

V usage is TRBV12-3 or TRBV12-4 and J usage is TRBJ1-1, with unresolved D. The CDR3 has 12 residues. The ends were cut back, 3 bases at V and 6 bases at J, with 8 bases in the middle. CDR3 DNA: TGTGCCAGCAGTTTTCGTGTGTCTGAAGCTTTCTTT. It is translated as CASSFRVSEAFF.

Comments on this clonotype: This sequence may be a read error, since a much larger clone differs from it by one base. The V gene is TRBV7-6, the J gene TRBJ2-7; either TRBD1 or TRBD2 may fit D (5 bases each). The V and J ends lost 5 bases and 8 bases respectively, with 19 bases between them. The length of the CDR3 is 14 residues. Germline loops: CDR1 SGHVS, CDR2 FNYEAQ. CDR3 sequence: CASSPGTISYKQYF. The CDR3, as DNA: TGTGCCAGCAGCCCCGGGACCATTTCTTACAAGCAGTACTTC. Full variable domain (remainder filled in from reference TRBV7-6 and TRBJ2-7): GAGVSQSPRYKVTKRGQDVALRCDPISGHVSLYWYRQALGQGPEFLTYFNYEAQQDKSGLPNDRFSAERPEGSISTLTIQRTEQRDSAMYRCASSPGTISYKQYFGPGTRLTVT.

This chain joins TRBV14 and TRBJ2-5; D is unresolved. Germline V gene sequence: CDR1 SGHDN, CDR2 FVKESK. CDR3 length: 12 amino acids. V lost 0 bases and J 7 bases, leaving 6 bases between the germline ends. DNA of the CDR3: TGTGCCAGCAGCCAAGACGTCTTGACCCAGTACTTC. As protein: CASSQDVLTQYF.

This clonotype was found many times. The chain uses TRBV10-3 and TRBJ2-3, with a weak D call TRBD2 (6 bases). The CDR3 is 15 residues long. Germline loops: CDR1 ENHRY, CDR2 SYGVKD. The V end was cut by 4 bases, the J end by 6 bases, with 17 bases between. Written as DNA, the CDR3 is TGTGCCATCAGTGTCTCCGGGACTGGCAGGGATACGCAGTATTTT. This codes for CAISVSGTGRDTQYF.

Only a few counts were recorded for this clonotype. This chain joins TRBV7-9 and TRBJ1-2; D uncertain. V dropped 0 bases and J dropped 4 bases, with 12 bases sitting between them. The CDR3 sequence is 15 residues long. The germline V gene encodes CDR1 SEHNR and CDR2 FQNEAQ (reference sequence). The CDR3 loop reads CASSLAYWTAYGYTF. CDR3 sequence (DNA): TGTGCCAGCAGCTTAGCGTATTGGACCGCCTATGGCTACACCTTC.

The chain carries TRBV29-1 and TRBJ1-2; 7 bases map to TRBD1. The CDR3 runs to 12 residues. V gave up 6 bases and J gave up 6 bases; unmatched junction bases: 7. Looked up from germline, CDR1 is SQVTM and CDR2 is ANQGSEA. Here the CDR3 DNA reads TGCAGCGTAGTACAGGGGCGCAATGGCTACACCTTC. It specifies CSVVQGRNGYTF.

This clonotype was picked up a small number of times. The rearrangement joins TRBV5-1 to TRBJ1-5; 8 bases are shared with TRBD1. The CDR3 totals 14 residues. CDR1 is SGHRS and CDR2 is YFSETQ in the germline V gene. V was clipped by 2 bases and J by 7 bases; unmatched bases: 5. CDR3 in DNA: TGCGCCAGCAGCTTAGGACAGGGCGAACAGCCCCAGCATTTT. Protein sequence: CASSLGQGEQPQHF.

This clonotype occurred a few times. J is TRBJ2-3 and V is TRBV5-1, with 7 bases lining up with TRBD2. The CDR3 covers 16 residues. Germline V gene sequence: CDR1 SGHRS, CDR2 YFSETQ. The junction had 6 bases not matched to a gene; V was cut back by 1 base and J by 1 base. This chain's CDR3 is CASSLWGTTRTDTQYF. In DNA, the CDR3 is TGCGCCAGCAGCTTGTGGGGGACTACGCGCACAGATACGCAGTATTTT. The entire variable domain, with the rest obtained from reference TRBV5-1 and TRBJ2-3, is as follows: KAGVTQTPRYLIKTRGQQVTLSCSPISGHRSVSWYQQTPGQGLQFLFEYFSETQRNKGNFPGRFSGRQFSNSRSEMNVSTLELGDSALYLCASSLWGTTRTDTQYFGPGTRLTVL.

This clonotype was counted between two and nine times. V and J are TRBV6-5 and TRBJ2-3, with TRBD1 identical over 9 bases. The trim removed 5 bases at V and 1 base at J, leaving 4 bases unmatched. The length of the CDR3 is 15 residues. The V gene's germline CDR1 is MNHEY and CDR2 SVGAGI. The CDR3: CASSIRTGGTDTQYF. The DNA of the CDR3 is TGTGCCAGCAGTATTAGGACAGGGGGCACAGATACGCAGTATTTT.

The chain uses TRBV5-4 and TRBJ1-3; TRBD1 matches 7 bases. CDR3 size: 15 residues. Trimming cost V 3 bases and J 5 bases; bases outside gene matches: 8. CDR1 SGHNT and CDR2 YYREEE come from the germline V gene (reference sequence). The CDR3 bases are TGTGCCAGCAGCTCGATCAGGGGGGACCGAAACACCATATATTTT. Its translation: CASSSIRGDRNTIYF.

The chain has TRBV7-9 and TRBJ2-7; TRBD1 agrees at 7 bases. V lost 5 bases and J lost 5; bases outside the gene matches: 9. The CDR3 loop spans 14 amino acids. Germline assignment: CDR1 SEHNR and CDR2 FQNEAQ (reference sequence). CDR3 nucleotides: TGTGCCAGCAGCACGAGACAGGGCCGGGACGAGCAGTACTTC. Amino acid sequence: CASSTRQGRDEQYF.

V is TRBV3-1 and J is TRBJ2-7; TRBD1 is a possible D gene (5 bases). CDR1 LGHDT and CDR2 YNNKEL come from the germline V gene (reference sequence). The CDR3 has 15 residues. With 3 bases removed from V and 3 bases from J, the gap between germline ends came to 15 bases. CDR3 coding DNA: TGTGCCAGCAGCCAGCCCCTAAGGGGCCACTACGAGCAGTACGTC. Residues: CASSQPLRGHYEQYV.

This rearrangement joins TRBV4-2 to TRBJ1-4, with TRBD1 matching 9 bases. This CDR3 has 15 residues. The V and J ends lost 3 bases and 8 bases, in that order; junction bases with no gene match: 7. In germline, CDR1 is LGHNA, CDR2 YNFKEQ. This CDR3 is CASSQGDRVFEKLFF. DNA for the CDR3: TGTGCCAGCAGCCAGGGGGACAGGGTGTTCGAAAAACTGTTTTTT.

This clonotype was counted ten times or more. The rearrangement joins TRBV4-1 to TRBJ1-1, with TRBD1 as a possible D gene (5 bases). The CDR3 totals 14 residues. Trimming shortened V by 4 bases and J by 4 bases, and 13 bases separated the two germline ends. Germline CDR1 and CDR2: MGHRA and YSYEKL. The CDR3 coding sequence is TGCGCCAGCAGCCTCAGGGTATCGGGCACTGAAGCTTTCTTT. Encoded protein: CASSLRVSGTEAFF.

V usage is TRBV28 and J usage is TRBJ1-1; 10 bases line up with TRBD1. The V gene's germline CDR1 is MDHEN and CDR2 SYDVKM. Trimming at V came to 4 bases and at J to 6 bases, leaving 14 bases not matched to a gene. CDR3 length: 17 amino acids. This CDR3 reads CASSSPHGTGESPEAFF. CDR3 sequence (DNA): TGTGCCAGCAGTTCCCCTCATGGGACAGGGGAGTCCCCTGAAGCTTTCTTT.

This clonotype has just a few counts. CDR3 sequence (DNA): TGTGCCAGCAGCGTAGAGGCCAGCTATGGCTACACCTTC. Protein sequence: CASSVEASYGYTF. The chain recombines TRBV9 with TRBJ1-2; D gene unclear. V was shortened by 0 bases and J by 4 bases, with 7 bases between the two germline ends. Germline V lookup: CDR1 SGDLS, CDR2 YYNGEE. The CDR3 runs to 13 residues.

As regards this clonotype: The junction differs from germline at one of its ends, possibly a read error. The chain is built from TRBV20-1 and TRBJ2-5; D not certain. The germline V gene encodes CDR1 DFQATT and CDR2 SNEGSKA (reference sequence). CDR3 size: 11 residues. The CDR3 bases are TGCATTGCTAGAGCCCTAGAGACCCAGTACTTC. Its protein is CIARALETQYF.

This chain connects TRBV30 to TRBJ2-7, with 7 positions matching TRBD2. In germline, CDR1 is GTSNPN, CDR2 SVGIG (reference sequence). This CDR3 has 15 residues. V trimming: 2 bases; J trimming: 3 bases; junction bases outside the gene matches: 10. CDR3 in amino acids: CAWSSGSGTYYEQYF. DNA of the CDR3: TGTGCCTGGAGTAGTGGCAGCGGGACCTACTACGAGCAGTACTTC.

The chain couples TRBV10-3 to TRBJ1-4, with D possibly TRBD1 on 6 matching bases. Germline CDR1 reads ENHRY; CDR2 reads SYGVKD. The CDR3 covers 16 residues. Trimming cost V 8 bases and J 0 bases, with 16 bases left between them. CDR3 protein: CAIAPGQSPTNEKLFF. For the CDR3, the DNA is TGTGCCATCGCCCCCGGACAGTCTCCAACTAATGAAAAACTGTTTTTT.

This clonotype was counted a few times. The rearrangement uses TRBV6-5 and TRBJ1-2, with a tentative D call TRBD1 (5 bases). The V gene's germline CDR1 is MNHEY and CDR2 SVGAGI. Deletions cut 5 bases from V and 8 bases from J, with 15 bases between. The CDR3 has 13 residues. In DNA, the CDR3 is TGTGCCAGCAGTGAGAAGGGGACGAGGGGCTACACCTTC. Translating gives CASSEKGTRGYTF.

In its sample, this clonotype was seen many times. The gene calls are TRBV5-1 and TRBJ2-5, with D possibly being TRBD1 or TRBD2 (6 bases each). V was pared by 2 bases and J by 5 bases, with 10 bases between. This CDR3 is built from 13 residues. The V gene's germline CDR1 is SGHRS and CDR2 YFSETQ. CDR3 nucleotides: TGCGCCAGCAGCTTCACAGGGAGGGAGACCCAGTACTTC. It specifies CASSFTGRETQYF.

The chain uses TRBV25-1 and TRBJ1-3; D gene ambiguous. The CDR3 is 15 residues long. Trimming took off 0 bases at V and 0 bases at J, with 6 bases between the two ends. The germline V gene has CDR1 MGHDK and CDR2 SYGVNS. The CDR3 reads CASSEYYSSGNTIYF. In nucleotides, the CDR3 is TGTGCCAGCAGTGAATATTATAGCTCTGGAAACACCATATATTTT.

This clonotype was observed a handful of times. V is TRBV6-2 or TRBV6-3 and J is TRBJ2-1; D is ambiguous. The CDR3 extends over 13 amino acids. Trimming took 5 bases from V and 7 from J, leaving 12 bases between them. CDR1 and CDR2 from the germline V gene are MNHEY and SVGEGT. CDR3 sequence reads: CASSTDLLNEQFF. The CDR3 DNA reads as TGTGCCAGCAGTACGGACCTCCTAAATGAGCAGTTCTTC.

This clonotype was counted ten times or more. V usage is TRBV5-6 and J usage is TRBJ2-5; a possible D gene is TRBD1 (6 bases). CDR1 is SGHDT and CDR2 is YYEEEE in the germline V gene. V was cut by 0 bases and J by 3 bases, with 9 bases left in between. CDR3 length: 14 amino acids. The CDR3: CASSLDRQEETQYF. The CDR3 DNA is TGTGCCAGCAGCTTGGACCGACAGGAAGAGACCCAGTACTTC.

In this sample, this clonotype turned up a few times. This chain joins TRBV9 and TRBJ2-3, with 9 bases that match TRBD2. CDR1 is SGDLS and CDR2 is YYNGEE in the germline V gene. Germline trimming cut 4 bases from V and 3 bases from J; bases unmatched to any gene: 6. This CDR3 contains 15 residues. CDR3 nucleotides: TGTGCCAGCAGCCCTCAGCGGGGGGCTACAGATACGCAGTATTTT. The encoded protein is CASSPQRGATDTQYF. The variable domain in full, with the rest retrieved from reference TRBV9 and TRBJ2-3, is DSGVTQTPKHLITATGQRVTLRCSPRSGDLSVYWYQQSLDQGLQFLIQYYNGEERAKGNILERFSAQQFPDLHSELNLSSLELGDSALYFCASSPQRGATDTQYFGPGTRLTVL.

This clonotype was seen only a few times. This chain joins TRBV12-3 or TRBV12-4 and TRBJ2-7, with TRBD2 matching 15 bases. This CDR3 is 16 amino acids long. V lost 3 bases to trimming and J lost 4 bases; unmatched junction nucleotides: 4. CDR3 sequence: CASSFRTSGGAYEQYF. The CDR3 DNA sequence: TGTGCCAGCAGTTTCCGGACTAGCGGGGGGGCATACGAGCAGTACTTC.

CDR3 coding DNA: TGTGCCAGCAGCTTGTTCGGGGGGCCTACCGGGGAGCTGTTTTTT. Protein product: CASSLFGGPTGELFF. The chain combines TRBV5-5 with TRBJ2-2; a weak D match, TRBD2 (7 bases). Trimming cost V 1 base and J 5 bases, with 12 bases left between them. Germline CDR1 and CDR2: SGHKS and YYEKEE (reference sequence). This CDR3 is 15 amino acids long.